This T cell receptor (beta chain) was observed in a study of patients and donors after allogeneic stem cell transplantation. CDR1 and CDR2 from the germline V gene are DFQATT and SNEGSKA (reference sequence). The CDR3 sequence is 12 residues long. V shed 6 bases and J shed 5 bases, with 13 bases lying between them. TCRdb itself ran the RT-PCR reads through MiXCR, one entry per CDR3 protein. The sample comprises about 410,000 distinct CDR3 sequences, roughly 17% of which are singletons, and around 7.2% rests with the top ten. The specimen was blood, either unsorted or a sorted T cell fraction (not recorded which). This clonotype was obtained from a human donor who was either an allogeneic HSCT recipient or a stem cell or donor lymphocyte infusion donor (not recorded which). It is not recorded whose cells these are; they may come from a transplant donor. V is TRBV20-1 and J is TRBJ2-5; D remains unclear. CDR3 nucleotides: TGCAGTGCAAGGCTACCCGCTGAGACCCAGTACTTC. The encoded protein is CSARLPAETQYF.